This T cell receptor beta chain appears in the sequencing data of a study of blood T cell repertoires in COVID-19. At the level of the study: COVID-19 samples from acute and convalescent phases originated in the United States, Italy and Spain. Sample material is recorded as cDNA or gDNA derived from T cells, B-cell-depleted T cells, or PBMCs.

Profiling relied on immunoSEQ multiplex PCR, and the TCRdb table lists in-frame clones only, not all of them. There are some 320,000 clones in the sample; about 87% occur only once, and approximately 5% lies in the top ten. Ages ranged from roughly 18 to 100 years, with residence in about two dozen US areas. Membership in each cohort depended on participant-reported clinical history. Trimming took 4 bases from V and 1 from J, leaving 17 bases between them. The CDR3 extends over 17 amino acids. The germline gives CDR1 MDHEN, CDR2 SYDVKM. The genes are TRBV28 and TRBJ1-5; D is ambiguous. Sequencing input: PBMCs or T cells enriched from blood (not recorded which). The clonotype was recovered from a woman aged 30 to 39 who had recovered from COVID-19. The CDR3 DNA is TGTGCCAGCAGTTCCTACCTGTCCGGGAGGAGCAATCAGCCCCAGCATTTT. It specifies CASSSYLSGRSNQPQHF.